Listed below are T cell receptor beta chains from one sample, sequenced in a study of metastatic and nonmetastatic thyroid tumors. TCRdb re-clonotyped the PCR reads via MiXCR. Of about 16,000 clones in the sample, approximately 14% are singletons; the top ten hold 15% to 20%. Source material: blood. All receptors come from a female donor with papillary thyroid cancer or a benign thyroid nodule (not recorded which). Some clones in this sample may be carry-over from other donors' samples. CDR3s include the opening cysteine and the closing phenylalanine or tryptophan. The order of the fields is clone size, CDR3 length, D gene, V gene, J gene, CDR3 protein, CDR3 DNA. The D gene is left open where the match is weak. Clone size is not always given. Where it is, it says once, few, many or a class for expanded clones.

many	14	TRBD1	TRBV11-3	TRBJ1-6	CASSLGQGNSPLHF	TGTGCCAGCAGCCTGGGACAGGGGAATTCACCCCTCCACTTT
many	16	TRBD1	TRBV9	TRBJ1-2	CASSTGQGAKGYGYTF	TGTGCCAGCAGCACGGGACAGGGGGCGAAGGGCTATGGCTACACCTTC
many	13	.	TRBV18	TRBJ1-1	CASSQTGYTEAFF	TGTGCCAGCTCACAAACAGGGTACACTGAAGCTTTCTTT
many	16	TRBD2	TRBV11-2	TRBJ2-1	CASSSLSSGGNSEQFF	TGTGCCAGCAGCTCCCTCTCTAGCGGGGGGAATAGCGAGCAGTTCTTC
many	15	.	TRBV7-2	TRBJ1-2	CASSLGRQVFYGYTF	TGTGCCAGCAGCTTAGGGCGCCAAGTATTCTATGGCTACACCTTC
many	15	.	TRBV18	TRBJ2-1	CASSPPYGGIGEQFF	TGTGCCAGCTCACCACCCTACGGGGGCATCGGGGAGCAGTTCTTC
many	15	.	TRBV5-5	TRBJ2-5	CASSGARGGRETQYF	TGTGCCAGCAGCGGGGCGAGGGGGGGTCGGGAGACCCAGTACTTC
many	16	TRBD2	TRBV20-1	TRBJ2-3	CSARDHSSGFTDTQYF	TGCAGTGCTAGAGATCACTCTAGCGGATTCACAGATACGCAGTATTTT
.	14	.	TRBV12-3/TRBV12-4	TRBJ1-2	CGSSFDVINYGYTF	TGTGGCAGCAGTTTCGACGTAATTAACTATGGCTACACCTTC
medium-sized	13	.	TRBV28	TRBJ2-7	CASSRLGGLEQYF	TGTGCCAGCAGCCGGCTGGGGGGACTCGAGCAGTACTTC
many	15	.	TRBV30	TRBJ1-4	CAWSLWGGFNEKLFF	TGTGCCTGGAGCCTCTGGGGGGGGTTTAATGAAAAACTGTTTTTT
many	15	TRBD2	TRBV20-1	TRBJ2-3	CSASSAGGYTDTQYF	TGCAGTGCTAGTTCGGCGGGAGGGTACACAGATACGCAGTATTTT
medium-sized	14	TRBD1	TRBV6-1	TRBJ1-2	CASTDRVGVYGYTF	TGTGCCAGCACGGACAGGGTGGGAGTATATGGCTACACCTTC
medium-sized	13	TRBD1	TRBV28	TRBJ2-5	CASSSQGAETQYF	TGTGCCAGCAGTTCACAGGGGGCCGAGACCCAGTACTTC
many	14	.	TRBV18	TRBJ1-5	CASSPTGADQPQHF	TGTGCCAGCTCACCAACGGGAGCGGATCAGCCCCAGCATTTT
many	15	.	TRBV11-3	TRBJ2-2	CASSLSTGWTGELFF	TGTGCCAGCAGCTTATCTACAGGGTGGACCGGGGAGCTGTTTTTT
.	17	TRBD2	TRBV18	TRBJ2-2	CASSPGLAGAGSGELFF	TGTGCCAGCTCACCAGGACTAGCGGGAGCTGGTAGCGGGGAGCTGTTTTTT
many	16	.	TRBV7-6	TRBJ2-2	CASSLRAGANTGELFF	TGTGCCAGCAGCTTAAGGGCAGGGGCAAACACCGGGGAGCTGTTTTTT
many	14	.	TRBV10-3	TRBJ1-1	CAIRRLDTNTEAFF	TGTGCCATCAGAAGACTGGACACGAACACTGAAGCTTTCTTT
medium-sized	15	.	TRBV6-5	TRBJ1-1	CASSYSGGGGTEAFF	TGTGCCAGCAGTTACTCTGGGGGTGGGGGCACTGAAGCTTTCTTT
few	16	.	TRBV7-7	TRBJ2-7	CASSLIIATQLYEQYF	TGTGCCAGCAGCTTAATCATTGCCACGCAGCTCTACGAGCAGTACTTC
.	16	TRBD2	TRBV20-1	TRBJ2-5	CSARTSSGGDQETQYF	TGCAGTGCTAGAACGTCTAGCGGGGGGGATCAAGAGACCCAGTACTTC
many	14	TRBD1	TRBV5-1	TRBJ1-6	CASSSGQDGSPLHF	TGCGCCAGCAGCTCTGGACAGGATGGTTCACCCCTCCACTTT
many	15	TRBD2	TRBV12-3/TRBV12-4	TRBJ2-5	CASSRLAGGPETQYF	TGTGCCAGCAGTCGACTAGCGGGAGGTCCAGAGACCCAGTACTTC
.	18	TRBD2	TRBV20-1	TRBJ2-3	CSADLGTSGVTSTDTQYF	TGCAGTGCCGACCTAGGGACTAGCGGGGTTACTAGCACAGATACGCAGTATTTT
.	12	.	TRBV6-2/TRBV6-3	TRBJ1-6	CASNPPYSPLHF	TGTGCCAGCAACCCCCCGTATTCACCCCTCCACTTT
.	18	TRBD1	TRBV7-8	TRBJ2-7	CASSSGTGAIVRSYEQYF	TGTGCCAGCAGCTCCGGGACAGGGGCTATTGTGAGATCCTACGAGCAGTACTTC
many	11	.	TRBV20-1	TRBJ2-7	CSATDRGEQYF	TGCAGTGCTACTGACCGGGGCGAGCAGTACTTC
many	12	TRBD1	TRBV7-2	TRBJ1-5	CASKGANQPQHF	TGTGCCAGCAAGGGGGCCAATCAGCCCCAGCATTTT
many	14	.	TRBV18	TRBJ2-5	CASSHIGRQETQYF	TGTGCCAGCTCACACATCGGACGGCAAGAGACCCAGTACTTC
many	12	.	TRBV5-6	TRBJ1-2	CASTLGNGGYTF	TGTGCCAGCACCCTTGGGAATGGGGGCTACACCTTC
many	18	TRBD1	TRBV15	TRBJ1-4	CATSRDRQGGGFNEKLFF	TGTGCCACCAGCAGAGATCGACAGGGAGGGGGTTTTAATGAAAAACTGTTTTTT
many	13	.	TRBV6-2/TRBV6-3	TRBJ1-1	CATLPLNGTEAFF	TGTGCCACCCTACCACTGAACGGCACTGAAGCCTTCTTT
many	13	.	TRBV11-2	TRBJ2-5	CASSSRGGETQYF	TGTGCCAGCAGCTCAAGGGGGGGGGAGACCCAGTACTTC
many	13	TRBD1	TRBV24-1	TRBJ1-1	CATRGQGNTEAFF	TGTGCCACGAGGGGACAGGGTAACACTGAAGCTTTCTTT
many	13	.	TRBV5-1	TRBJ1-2	CASSLDRRYGYTF	TGCGCCAGCAGCTTGGATAGGCGGTATGGCTACACCTTC
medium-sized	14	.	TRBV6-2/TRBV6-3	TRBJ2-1	CASSVEGRRDEQFF	TGTGCCAGCAGTGTCGAGGGACGTCGCGATGAGCAGTTCTTC
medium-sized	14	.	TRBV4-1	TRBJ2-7	CASSQEYGGYEQYF	TGCGCCAGCAGCCAAGAGTACGGGGGATACGAGCAGTACTTC
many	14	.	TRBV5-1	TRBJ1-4	CASSLESQGPKLFF	TGCGCCAGCAGCTTGGAATCCCAAGGCCCAAAACTGTTTTTT
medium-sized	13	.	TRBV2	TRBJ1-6	CASSEAEDSPLHF	TGTGCCAGCAGTGAAGCTGAAGATTCACCCCTCCACTTT
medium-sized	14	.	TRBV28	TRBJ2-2	CASTIRGYTGELFF	TGTGCCAGCACCATTAGGGGGTACACCGGGGAGCTGTTTTTT
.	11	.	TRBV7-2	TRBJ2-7	CASSLDQWQYF	TGTGCCAGCAGCTTAGACCAGTGGCAGTACTTC
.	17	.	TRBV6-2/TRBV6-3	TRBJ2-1	CASSSHTGVSSYNEQFF	TGTGCCAGCAGCTCCCACACGGGGGTCAGCTCCTACAATGAGCAGTTCTTC
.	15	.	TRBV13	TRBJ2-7	CASSPGGSRPLEQYF	TGCGCCAGCAGTCCGGGGGGCAGCCGTCCGTTGGAGCAGTACTTC
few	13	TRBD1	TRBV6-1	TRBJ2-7	CASSRDRGYEQYF	TGTGCCAGCAGTAGGGACAGAGGTTACGAGCAGTACTTC
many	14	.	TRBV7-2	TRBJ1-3	CASSPDIRLIPAYF	TGTGCCAGCAGCCCGGACATCAGACTCATTCCAGCATATTTT
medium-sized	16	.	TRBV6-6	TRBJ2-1	CASSYGSSGDYNEQFF	TGTGCCAGCAGTTACGGTAGTAGCGGAGATTACAATGAGCAGTTCTTC
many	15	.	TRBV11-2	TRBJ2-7	CASSLIRGVTYEQYF	TGTGCCAGCAGCTTAATCAGGGGGGTAACCTACGAGCAGTACTTC
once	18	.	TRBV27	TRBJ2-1	CASSLHRLEVSSYNEQFF	TGTGCCAGCAGTTTACATCGACTGGAGGTGAGCTCCTACAATGAGCAGTTCTTC
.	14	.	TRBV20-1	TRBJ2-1	CSAATRADYNEQFF	TGCAGTGCAGCGACTAGAGCGGACTACAATGAGCAGTTCTTC
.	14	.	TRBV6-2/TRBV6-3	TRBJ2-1	CASSHSSLNNEQFF	TGTGCCAGCAGTCACTCTTCTCTTAACAATGAGCAGTTCTTC
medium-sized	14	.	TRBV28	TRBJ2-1	CASTLTGSYNEQFF	TGTGCCAGCACATTAACAGGGTCCTACAATGAGCAGTTCTTC